This T cell receptor (beta chain) was sequenced for a study of T cell responses to AZD1222 COVID-19 vaccine. The method was immunoSEQ multiplex PCR; TCRdb's version includes in-frame clones alone and lacks a portion of them. The table includes approximately 84,000 clones, roughly four fifths detected once. Study results and caveats: Spike-specific TCRs gained breadth and depth after people received two AZD1222 doses.

The germline gives CDR1 LNHNV, CDR2 YYDKDF (reference sequence). V was pared by 6 bases and J by 4 bases, with 15 bases between. The CDR3 is 14 residues long. With regard to this clone: The antigen is unknown.

Sample: peripheral blood, taken 28 days after the second AZD1222 dose. The sequence was obtained from an adult who received the AZD1222 COVID-19 vaccine. The J gene is TRBJ1-2, the V gene TRBV15; maybe TRBD1 (5 bases). CDR3 amino acids: CATRDGGDPYGYTF. The DNA of the CDR3 is TGTGCCACCAGGGATGGAGGGGACCCCTATGGCTACACCTTC. Complete variable domain (other parts from reference TRBV15 and TRBJ1-2): DAMVIQNPRYQVTQFGKPVTLSCSQTLNHNVMYWYQQKSSQAPKLLFHYYDKDFNNEADTPDNFQSRRPNTSFCFLDIRSPGLGDTAMYLCATRDGGDPYGYTFGSGTRLTVV.